The clone carrying this T cell receptor (beta chain) was found once. As processed by the authors: For nucleated cells, counts were estimated from reference gene primer amplification. Sequencing used immunoSEQ multiplex PCR; TCRdb keeps in-frame clones, though not all of them. The V and J calls and clone size come from that table; D and trimming were worked out from the DNA. The data show 130,000 to 150,000 clones, approximately 80% seen once. The data were obtained in a study of blood T cell repertoires in COVID-19. Turning to the study itself: Acute-phase and convalescent COVID-19 samples originated in the United States, Italy and Spain.

This TCR came from an elderly woman with acute or convalescent COVID-19. The sequenced sample consisted of peripheral blood.

The CDR3, as DNA: TGTGCCAGCAGCCGACTACTCAGGGGGATCCCTGAAGCTTTCTTT. This translates into CASSRLLRGIPEAFF. V is TRBV3-1 (or the pseudogene TRBV3-2) and J is TRBJ1-1, with 7 bases that match TRBD1. The CDR3 loop spans 15 amino acids. The germline CDR1 and CDR2 sequences are LGHDT and YNNKEL (reference sequence). V trimming: 4 bases; J trimming: 6 bases; junction bases outside the gene matches: 11.